Listed below are T cell receptor beta chains from one sample, sequenced in a study of shared clonotypes between healthy human individuals. Sequencing was performed with immunoSEQ multiplex PCR; in TCRdb, only in-frame clones are kept and a portion is missing. The data hold about 96,000 clones, with roughly three quarters observed a single time. The sequencing sample was made of memory CD8+ T cells sorted from blood. These receptor sequences come from a man aged 25-45 years in good health. CDR3s include the opening cysteine and the closing phenylalanine or tryptophan. The order of the fields is clone size, J gene, D gene, V gene, CDR3 DNA, CDR3 protein. D genes are given only for firm matches. For some rows the clone size is stated as once, few or many, or as a class when expanded; others skip it.

>NA|TRBJ2-1|TRBD2|TRBV6-4
TGTGCCAGCAGTGACCCACTAGCGGGAAAGCAGTTCTTC
CASSDPLAGKQFF
>NA|TRBJ2-7|NA|TRBV11-2
TGTGCCAGCAGCCCGGGACCGGGGGCGCAGCAGTACTTC
CASSPGPGAQQYF
>NA|TRBJ2-1|NA|TRBV27
TGTGCCAGCAGTTTATCCGCGGTGAATGAGCAGTTCTTC
CASSLSAVNEQFF
>NA|TRBJ2-7|NA|TRBV7-8
TGTGCCAGCAGCTTATCCTTCTTAGGGGAGCAGTACTTC
CASSLSFLGEQYF
>NA|TRBJ2-7|NA|TRBV7-3
TGTGCCAGCAGCTTAAACGGTCGTCAGGGCTCCTACGAGCAGTACTTC
CASSLNGRQGSYEQYF
>NA|TRBJ1-5|NA|TRBV19
TGTGCCAGTAGTATAGTAAATGGCAATCAGCCCCAGCATTTT
CASSIVNGNQPQHF
>few|TRBJ1-4|NA|TRBV2
TGTGCCAGCGGGACGACAGGAACTAATGAAAAACTGTTTTTT
CASGTTGTNEKLFF
>NA|TRBJ2-7|TRBD2|TRBV11-2
TGTGCCAGCAGCGAAGGACTAGCGGGGGTATACGAGCAGTACTTC
CASSEGLAGVYEQYF
>NA|TRBJ2-3|NA|TRBV15
TGTGCCACCAGCAGGGTCCGAACGGATACGCAGTATTTT
CATSRVRTDTQYF
>once|TRBJ2-5|NA|TRBV4-1
TGCGCCAGCAGCCAAGCTACCGGTCCCCAAGAGACCCAGTACTTC
CASSQATGPQETQYF
>NA|TRBJ2-1|NA|TRBV7-8
TGTGCCAGCACCTTAGGACCGAGCTCCTACAATGAGCAGTTCTTC
CASTLGPSSYNEQFF
>NA|TRBJ2-3|TRBD1|TRBV28
TGTGCCAGCAGTGAAGGGCAGGGGGCACACACAGATACGCAGTATTTT
CASSEGQGAHTDTQYF
>NA|TRBJ1-2|NA|TRBV7-6
TGTGCCAGCAGCTTGGGGGGAGGTAGAGGCTACACCTTC
CASSLGGGRGYTF
>NA|TRBJ2-7|TRBD1|TRBV29-1
TGCAGCGTTGAAGAACAGGGGGACTCCTACGAGCAGTACTTC
CSVEEQGDSYEQYF
>many|TRBJ2-7|TRBD1|TRBV10-2
TGCGCCAGCAGTGATACGACAGGGGGCGGGTACGAGCAGTACTTC
CASSDTTGGGYEQYF
>once|TRBJ2-2|TRBD2|TRBV7-3
TGTGCCAGCAGCTCCCCTAGCGGAGACACCGGGGAGCTGTTTTTT
CASSSPSGDTGELFF
>few|TRBJ2-3|NA|TRBV4-3
TGCGCCAGCAGCCAAGATAAGTCTGGCACAGATACGCAGTATTTT
CASSQDKSGTDTQYF
>NA|TRBJ2-2|TRBD1|TRBV5-6
TGTGCCAGCAGCCGTCCGACAGGGTCCACCGGGGAGCTGTTTTTT
CASSRPTGSTGELFF
>few|TRBJ2-7|NA|TRBV7-6
TGTGCCAGCAGCTTAGAGGGCGGATACGAGCAGTACTTC
CASSLEGGYEQYF
>NA|TRBJ2-1|NA|TRBV7-9
TGTGCCAGCAGCGGCGGGACTTCGCCTTCCTACAATGAGCAGTTCTTC
CASSGGTSPSYNEQFF
>once|TRBJ1-2|NA|TRBV2
TGTGCCAGCAGTGAATCGGTGGAAATGCTACCTAACTATGGCTACACCTTC
CASSESVEMLPNYGYTF
>NA|TRBJ2-2|NA|TRBV6-4
TGTGCCAGCAGCTCGGACGGGAACACCGGGGAGCTGTTTTTT
CASSSDGNTGELFF
>NA|TRBJ2-4|NA|TRBV5-5
TGTGCCAGCAGCCCAGGGTTAGTAGAGGGTCAGTACTTC
CASSPGLVEGQYF
>NA|TRBJ1-4|NA|TRBV4-1
TGCGCCAGCAGCCAAGATTTTGGGACCCAGGGTGAAAAACTGTTTTTT
CASSQDFGTQGEKLFF
>once|TRBJ1-3|TRBD1|TRBV6-5
TGTGCCAGCAGTTACGCGACAGGGGCCCGCGGAAACACCATATATTTT
CASSYATGARGNTIYF
>NA|TRBJ2-2|NA|TRBV6-1
TGTGCCAGCAGTCTGCTTAGCGACAGAGTCGGGGAGCTGTTTTTT
CASSLLSDRVGELFF
>NA|TRBJ2-7|NA|TRBV7-9
TGTGCCAGCAGCTCCTCCCCGGGACAACCCAACTACGAGCAGTACTTC
CASSSSPGQPNYEQYF
>once|TRBJ2-1|TRBD1|TRBV28
TGTGCCAGCAGTTTCTACAGGGGTGCGACCTACAATGAGCAGTTCTTC
CASSFYRGATYNEQFF
>once|TRBJ1-5|TRBD1|TRBV27
TGTGCCAGCAGTTCAGGGACAGGGGTTCAGCCCCAGCATTTT
CASSSGTGVQPQHF
>many|TRBJ2-7|NA|TRBV28
TGTGCCAGCAGGAGAGCGGGCCTCAGCTCCTACGAGCAGTACTTC
CASRRAGLSSYEQYF
>NA|TRBJ2-7|NA|TRBV10-2
TGCGCCAGCAGTGAGTCTTCCTACGAGCAGTACTTC
CASSESSYEQYF
>NA|TRBJ2-3|TRBD2|TRBV6-4
TGTGCCAGCAGCCGACTAGCGGGAGGTACAGATACGCAGTATTTT
CASSRLAGGTDTQYF
>NA|TRBJ2-7|TRBD1|TRBV7-8
TGTGCCAGCAGCTTAGCGCTTGGGGACAGCTCCTACGAGCAGTACTTC
CASSLALGDSSYEQYF
>NA|TRBJ2-1|NA|TRBV20-1
TGCAGCGGGCTGGACCATGAGCAGTTCTTC
CSGLDHEQFF
>many|TRBJ2-7|TRBD1|TRBV5-6
TGTGCCAGCAGCACTCGACAGGGCCACGAGCAGTACTTC
CASSTRQGHEQYF
>NA|TRBJ2-7|NA|TRBV10-2
TGCGCCAGCGGGCCCTTCGCCTCCGAGCAGTACTTC
CASGPFASEQYF
>NA|TRBJ2-5|NA|TRBV5-4
TGTGCCAGCAGAGCACAGGGGGGGGAGACCCAGTACTTC
CASRAQGGETQYF
>NA|TRBJ2-3|NA|TRBV25-1
TGTGCCAGCAGTGAGCTAGGGGGAGATACGCAGTATTTT
CASSELGGDTQYF
>NA|TRBJ2-7|TRBD2|TRBV10-3
TGTGCCATCAGTGGAACTAGCGGGAGTACGCAGGAGCAGTACTTC
CAISGTSGSTQEQYF
>once|TRBJ1-1|NA|TRBV7-8
TGTGCCAGCAGCTTTTCACAATTCAACACTGAAGCTTTCTTT
CASSFSQFNTEAFF
>NA|TRBJ2-2|TRBD2|TRBV19
TGTGCCAGTAGTATCCGAGGACTAGGATGGGCAAACACCGGGGAGCTGTTTTTT
CASSIRGLGWANTGELFF
>NA|TRBJ2-7|NA|TRBV28
TGTGCCAGCAAGGCCCAAAGACCCGAGCAGTACTTC
CASKAQRPEQYF
>NA|TRBJ1-5|NA|TRBV18
TGTGCCAGCTCACCAGCCGGGACCAACCTACAAGTTAATCAGCCCCAGCATTTT
CASSPAGTNLQVNQPQHF
>NA|TRBJ1-2|NA|TRBV5-5
TGTGCCAGCAGTCAAGGGGGGAACTATGGCTACACCTTC
CASSQGGNYGYTF
>NA|TRBJ2-7|TRBD2|TRBV27
TGTGCCAGCAGTTTACACCGGGAGGCCTACGAGCAGTACTTC
CASSLHREAYEQYF